This is a list of T cell receptor beta chains from one sample in a study of T cell responses to AZD1222 COVID-19 vaccine. The method was immunoSEQ multiplex PCR; TCRdb's version includes in-frame clones alone and lacks a portion of them. The repertoire includes around 150,000 clones, roughly 92% of them detected once, and 0.6% to 0.7% sits in the top ten. This specimen consisted of peripheral blood, obtained on day 0 of AZD1222 vaccination. The receptors derive from an adult in good health. The CDR3 runs from the conserved cysteine through the conserved F or W. The D gene is left open where the match is weak. The size of a clone is reported for some rows only, either as once, few or many, or as a class for expanded clones.

V gene,J gene,D gene,clone size,CDR3 DNA,CDR3 protein
TRBV7-3,TRBJ2-1,.,.,TGTGCCAGCAGCTTAAACTCCGGGTACAATGAGCAGTTCTTC,CASSLNSGYNEQFF
TRBV7-3,TRBJ1-6,.,.,TGTGCCAGCAGCCCCAGGGTCGGTTCACCCCTCCACTTT,CASSPRVGSPLHF
TRBV28,TRBJ2-7,.,.,TGTGCCAGCACCTTGACAGGTTACTACGAGCAGTACTTC,CASTLTGYYEQYF
TRBV6-5,TRBJ1-3,.,.,TGTGCCAGCAAACGGGGGGGAGGAGGAAACACCATATATTTT,CASKRGGGGNTIYF
TRBV29-1,TRBJ1-2,TRBD1,.,TGCAGCGTGGGACAGAATGGCTACACCTTC,CSVGQNGYTF
TRBV6-1,TRBJ1-6,.,once,TGTGCCAGCAGTGAAAGGCCGTGGGGGAATTCACCCCTCCACTTT,CASSERPWGNSPLHF
TRBV10-3,TRBJ2-6,.,.,TGTGCCATCAGTGATATGGTCCGGGGGAACTCTGGGGCCAACGTCCTGACTTTC,CAISDMVRGNSGANVLTF
TRBV21-1,TRBJ2-5,.,.,TGTGCCGGCCTAGCGGGAGTGGCCTCCCAAGAGACCCAGTACTTC,CAGLAGVASQETQYF
TRBV30,TRBJ1-2,.,.,TGTGCCTGGAGTGTCCCGTTGGGGAATAGGGCTAACTATGGCTACACCTTC,CAWSVPLGNRANYGYTF
TRBV5-1,TRBJ1-5,TRBD1,.,TGCGCCAGCAGCTTAGAGGGGGCGGGTCAGCCCCAGCATTTT,CASSLEGAGQPQHF
TRBV30,TRBJ2-1,.,.,TGTGCCTGGAGTGTACTCCAAAGGGGACATGAGCAGTTCTTC,CAWSVLQRGHEQFF
TRBV10-3,TRBJ1-4,TRBD1,.,TGTGCCATCAGGGGACAGGGGGGAACTAATGAAAAACTGTTTTTT,CAIRGQGGTNEKLFF
TRBV30,TRBJ2-7,.,.,TGTGCCTGGAGTAACATCTACGAGCAGTACTTC,CAWSNIYEQYF
TRBV5-1,TRBJ2-7,.,.,TGCGCCAGCAGCTTGGGGAAACAGGGTTCCACCTACGAGCAGTACTTC,CASSLGKQGSTYEQYF
TRBV5-1,TRBJ2-1,.,.,TGCGCCAGCAGCTTGGCCGGGAGGACAGCCCCCTACAATGAGCAGTTCTTC,CASSLAGRTAPYNEQFF
TRBV13,TRBJ2-1,.,.,TGTGCCAGCAAGGCCTCTCTGACCAACAATGAGCAGTTCTTC,CASKASLTNNEQFF
TRBV29-1,TRBJ2-1,.,once,TGCAGCGTAGCGTCTTACAATGAGCAGTTCTTC,CSVASYNEQFF